This T cell receptor (delta chain) is from a study of γδ T cells in repeated Plasmodium falciparum infection. TCRdb re-called the multiplex PCR reads with CATT. This sample has about 48,000 delta-chain clones, with roughly 1.6% found just once. The sample holds many counts of this clone. Its antigen is currently unknown. CDR1 and CDR2 (germline): TSWWSYY, QGS. This CDR3 region has 25 residues. The ends lost 4 bases at V and 0 bases at J; junction bases unmatched: 33. Broader study findings: Compared with Australian children, Malian Vdelta2-negative repertoires seemed more clonal, less diverse, less shared.

Bulk repertoires came from Vgamma9/Vdelta2+ or Vdelta2-negative gammadelta T cells flow-sorted from PBMC. The rearrangement links TRDV1 to TRDJ1; 9 nucleotides align to TRDD3. The clonotype comes from a pool of human donors (malaria-infected and uninfected, not separated). Sample: gamma-delta T cells from blood. In nucleotides, the CDR3 is TGTGCTCTTGGGGGAATTTTCCGTCCGCATTACATGGAATGGGGGATATGGGGGTACACCGATAAACTCATCTTT. This gives the protein CALGGIFRPHYMEWGIWGYTDKLIF.